This TCR beta chain was captured by sequencing in a study of PD-L1 blockade in urothelial cancer. Sequencing was performed with immunoSEQ multiplex PCR; in TCRdb, only in-frame clones are kept and a portion is missing. The sample yields over 35,000 clones, roughly 92% seen once. Time point meaning: pretreatment peripheral blood. This CDR3 spans 14 amino acids. Germline V gives CDR1 LGHNT, CDR2 FRNRAP. The chain joins TRBV12-5 to TRBJ2-5; 8 bases are a match to TRBD2. TRBJ2-7 matches the DNA end more closely, so the J call is doubtful. This material consisted of PBMCs, taken around atezolizumab (anti-PD-L1) treatment. This TCR was sampled from a woman aged 55-69 years with urothelial cancer. The CDR3 nucleotides are TGTGCTAGTGGTAGTAGCGGGATCGGCTACGAGCAGTACTTC. Protein: CASGSSGIGYEQYF.